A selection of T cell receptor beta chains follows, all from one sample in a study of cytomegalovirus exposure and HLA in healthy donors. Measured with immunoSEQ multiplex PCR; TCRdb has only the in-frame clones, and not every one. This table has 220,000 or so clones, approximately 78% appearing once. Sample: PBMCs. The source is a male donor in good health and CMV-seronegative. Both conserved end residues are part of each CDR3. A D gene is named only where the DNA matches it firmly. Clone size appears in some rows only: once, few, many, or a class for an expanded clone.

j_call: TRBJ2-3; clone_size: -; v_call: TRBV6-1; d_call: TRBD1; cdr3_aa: CASSLTGLTDTQYF; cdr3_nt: TGTGCCAGCAGCCTGACAGGGTTGACAGATACGCAGTATTTT
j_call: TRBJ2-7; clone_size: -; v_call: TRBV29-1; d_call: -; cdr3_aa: CSVSQGGYEQYF; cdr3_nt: TGCAGCGTGTCCCAAGGAGGCTACGAGCAGTACTTC
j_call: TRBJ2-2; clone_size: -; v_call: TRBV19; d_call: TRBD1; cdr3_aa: CASSPGTGDTGELFF; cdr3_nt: TGTGCCAGTAGTCCCGGGACAGGGGACACCGGGGAGCTGTTTTTT
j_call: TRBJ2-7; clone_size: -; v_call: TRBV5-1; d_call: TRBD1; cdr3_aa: CASSPRGTGNEQYF; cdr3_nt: TGCGCCAGCAGCCCCAGGGGGACAGGGAACGAGCAGTACTTC
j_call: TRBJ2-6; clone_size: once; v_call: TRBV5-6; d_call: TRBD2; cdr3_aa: CASSPLTSGIPSGANVLTF; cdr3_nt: TGTGCCAGCAGCCCCTTAACTAGCGGCATACCCTCTGGGGCCAACGTCCTGACTTTC
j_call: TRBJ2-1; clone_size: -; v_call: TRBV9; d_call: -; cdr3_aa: CASSVAGGALRDNEQFF; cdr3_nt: TGTGCCAGCAGCGTAGCTGGGGGGGCCCTAAGGGACAATGAGCAGTTCTTC
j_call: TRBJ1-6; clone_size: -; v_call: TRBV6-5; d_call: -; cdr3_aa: CASSYGPQVPPLHF; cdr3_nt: TGTGCCAGCAGTTACGGCCCGCAGGTTCCACCCCTCCACTTT
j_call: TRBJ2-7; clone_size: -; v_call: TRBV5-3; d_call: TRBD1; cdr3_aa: CARSSGQGAYEQYF; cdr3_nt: TGTGCCAGAAGCTCGGGACAGGGTGCCTACGAGCAGTACTTC
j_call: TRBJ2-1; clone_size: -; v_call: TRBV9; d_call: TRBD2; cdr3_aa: CASNPGGNYKSSYNEQFF; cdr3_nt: TGTGCCAGCAACCCGGGAGGAAATTACAAGAGCTCCTACAATGAGCAGTTCTTC
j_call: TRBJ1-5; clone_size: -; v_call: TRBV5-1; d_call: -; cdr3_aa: CASSLDGAGNQPQHF; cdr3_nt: TGCGCCAGCAGCTTGGATGGGGCCGGCAATCAGCCCCAGCATTTT
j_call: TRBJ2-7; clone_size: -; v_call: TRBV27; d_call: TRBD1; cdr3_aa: CASSYGTAYEQYF; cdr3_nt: TGTGCCAGCAGTTACGGGACAGCCTACGAGCAGTACTTC
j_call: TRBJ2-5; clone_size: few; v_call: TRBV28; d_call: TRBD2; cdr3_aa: CASRSQAGGGQETQYF; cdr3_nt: TGTGCCAGCAGATCCCAGGCGGGAGGGGGTCAAGAGACCCAGTACTTC
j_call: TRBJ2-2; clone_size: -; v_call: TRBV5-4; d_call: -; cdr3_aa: CASSWAGVGTGELFF; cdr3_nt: TGTGCCAGCAGTTGGGCCGGGGTTGGAACCGGGGAGCTGTTTTTT
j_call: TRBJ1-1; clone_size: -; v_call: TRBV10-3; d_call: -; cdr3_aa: CAISGQVMNTEAFF; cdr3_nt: TGTGCCATCAGTGGACAGGTGATGAACACTGAAGCTTTCTTT
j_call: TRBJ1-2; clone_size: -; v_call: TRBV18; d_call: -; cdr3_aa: CASSPPSGLSYGYTF; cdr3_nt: TGTGCCAGCTCACCACCGTCAGGTTTGAGTTATGGCTACACCTTC
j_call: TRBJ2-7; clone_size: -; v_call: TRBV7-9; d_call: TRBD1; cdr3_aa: CASSLPGQGVPAYEQYF; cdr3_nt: TGTGCCAGCAGCTTACCGGGACAGGGGGTTCCTGCCTACGAGCAGTACTTC
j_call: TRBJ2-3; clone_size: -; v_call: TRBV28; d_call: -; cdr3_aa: CASSSPVGHRTDTQYF; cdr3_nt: TGTGCCAGCAGTTCCCCCGTGGGCCACCGCACAGATACGCAGTATTTT
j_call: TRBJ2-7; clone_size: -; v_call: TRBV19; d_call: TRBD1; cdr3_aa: CATEKTGGIYEQYF; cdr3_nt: TGTGCCACCGAGAAAACAGGGGGCATCTACGAGCAGTACTTC
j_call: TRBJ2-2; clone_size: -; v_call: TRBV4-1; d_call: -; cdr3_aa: CASSQRQANTGELFF; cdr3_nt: TGCGCCAGCAGCCAACGTCAGGCGAACACCGGGGAGCTGTTTTTT
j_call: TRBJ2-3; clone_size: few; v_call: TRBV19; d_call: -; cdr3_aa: CASSRRGVTDTQYF; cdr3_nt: TGTGCCAGTAGTAGGCGGGGAGTCACAGATACGCAGTATTTT
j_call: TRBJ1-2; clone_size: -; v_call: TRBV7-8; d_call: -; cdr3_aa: CASSIPGLNYGYTF; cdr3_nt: TGTGCCAGCAGCATACCGGGACTGAACTATGGCTACACCTTC
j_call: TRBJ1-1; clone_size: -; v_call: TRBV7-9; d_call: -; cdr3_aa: CASSLGSLTEAFF; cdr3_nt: TGTGCCAGCAGCTTAGGTAGTCTCACTGAAGCTTTCTTT
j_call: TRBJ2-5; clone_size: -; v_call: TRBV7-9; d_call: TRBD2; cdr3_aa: CASSLWASGTSETQYF; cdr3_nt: TGTGCCAGCAGCTTATGGGCTAGCGGAACCTCGGAGACCCAGTACTTC
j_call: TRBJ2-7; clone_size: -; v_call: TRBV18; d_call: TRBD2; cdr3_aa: CASSPQGLAGGPNEQYF; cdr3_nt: TGTGCCAGCTCACCTCAGGGACTAGCGGGAGGGCCGAACGAGCAGTACTTC
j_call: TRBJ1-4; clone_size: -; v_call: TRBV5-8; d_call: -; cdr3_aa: CASSLGQTGFGEKLFF; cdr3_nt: TGTGCCAGCAGCTTGGGGCAAACAGGGTTTGGTGAAAAACTGTTTTTT
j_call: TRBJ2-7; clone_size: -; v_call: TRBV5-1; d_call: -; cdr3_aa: CASSRAGSYEQYF; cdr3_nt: TGCGCCAGCAGCAGGGCGGGGTCCTACGAGCAGTACTTC
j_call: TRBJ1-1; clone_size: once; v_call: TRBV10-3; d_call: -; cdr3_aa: CAISNRIPMNAEAFF; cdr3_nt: TGTGCCATCAGTAACAGGATACCCATGAACGCTGAAGCTTTCTTT
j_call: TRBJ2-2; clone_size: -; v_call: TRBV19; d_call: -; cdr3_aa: CASSPGYTGELFF; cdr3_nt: TGTGCCAGTAGTCCGGGGTACACCGGGGAGCTGTTTTTT
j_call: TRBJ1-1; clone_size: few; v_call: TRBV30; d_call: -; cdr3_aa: CAWGLDTEAFF; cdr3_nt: TGTGCCTGGGGGCTGGACACTGAAGCTTTCTTT
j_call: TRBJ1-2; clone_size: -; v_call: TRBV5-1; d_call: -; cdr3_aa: CASSQTGVLNYGYTF; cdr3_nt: TGCGCCAGCAGCCAGACAGGCGTCCTGAACTATGGCTACACCTTC
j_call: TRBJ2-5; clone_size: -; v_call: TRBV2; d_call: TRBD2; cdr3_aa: CASNKGLAGAGRQETQYF; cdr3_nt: TGTGCCAGCAACAAGGGACTAGCGGGAGCGGGGCGCCAAGAGACCCAGTACTTC
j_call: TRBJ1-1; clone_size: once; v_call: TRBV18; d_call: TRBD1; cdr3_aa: CASSLRTGVLNTEAFF; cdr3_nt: TGTGCCAGCTCACTCCGGACAGGGGTTTTGAACACTGAAGCTTTCTTT
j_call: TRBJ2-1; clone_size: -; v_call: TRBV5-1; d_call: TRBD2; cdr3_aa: CASNMFGTSSYNEQFF; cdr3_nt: TGCGCCAGCAACATGTTCGGGACTAGCAGCTACAATGAGCAGTTCTTC
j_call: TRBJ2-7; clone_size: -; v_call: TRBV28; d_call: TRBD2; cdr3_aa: CASRTSGSYEQYF; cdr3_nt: TGTGCCAGCAGGACTAGCGGGAGCTACGAGCAGTACTTC
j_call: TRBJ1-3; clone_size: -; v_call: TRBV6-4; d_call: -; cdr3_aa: CASSDFFEGSGNTIYF; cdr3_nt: TGTGCCAGCAGCGATTTTTTTGAGGGCTCTGGAAACACCATATATTTT
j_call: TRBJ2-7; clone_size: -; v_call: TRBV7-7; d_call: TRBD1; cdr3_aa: CASSLGTGSYEQYF; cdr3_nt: TGTGCTAGCAGCTTGGGGACAGGGTCCTACGAGCAGTACTTC
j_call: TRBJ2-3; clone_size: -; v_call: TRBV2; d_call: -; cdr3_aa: CASSEGPKAADTQYF; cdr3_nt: TGTGCCAGCAGTGAGGGCCCGAAAGCGGCAGATACGCAGTATTTT
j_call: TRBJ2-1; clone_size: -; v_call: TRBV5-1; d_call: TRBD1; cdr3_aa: CASSRTGGGSYEQFF; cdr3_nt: TGCGCCAGCAGCCGGACAGGGGGCGGATCCTATGAGCAGTTCTTC
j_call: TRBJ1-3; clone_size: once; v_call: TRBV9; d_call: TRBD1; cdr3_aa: CASSERTGTGNTIYF; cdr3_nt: TGTGCCAGCAGCGAACGGACAGGGACTGGAAACACCATATATTTT
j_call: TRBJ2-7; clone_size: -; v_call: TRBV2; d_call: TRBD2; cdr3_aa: CATTLLAGMMEQYF; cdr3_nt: TGTGCCACCACTCTGCTAGCGGGAATGATGGAGCAGTACTTC
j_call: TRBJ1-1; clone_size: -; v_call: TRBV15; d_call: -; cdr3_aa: CAIKEVFAEAFF; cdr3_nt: TGTGCCATTAAGGAGGTGTTCGCTGAAGCTTTCTTT
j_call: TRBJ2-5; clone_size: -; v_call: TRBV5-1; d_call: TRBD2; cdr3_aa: CASSLAQQTGGETQYF; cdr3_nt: TGCGCCAGCAGCTTGGCCCAACAGACCGGGGGGGAGACCCAGTACTTC
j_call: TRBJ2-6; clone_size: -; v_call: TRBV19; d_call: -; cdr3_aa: CASTAGRVSGANVLTF; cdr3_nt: TGTGCCAGTACGGCTGGCCGGGTCTCTGGGGCCAACGTCCTGACTTTC
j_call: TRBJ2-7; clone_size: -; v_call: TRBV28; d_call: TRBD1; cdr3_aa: CASIRQGYRYEQYF; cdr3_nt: TGTGCCTCTATCCGACAGGGTTACCGCTACGAACAGTACTTC
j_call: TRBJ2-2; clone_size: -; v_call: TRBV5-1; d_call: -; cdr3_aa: CASSLTGQATGELFF; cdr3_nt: TGCGCCAGCAGCTTGACCGGACAAGCCACCGGGGAGCTGTTTTTT
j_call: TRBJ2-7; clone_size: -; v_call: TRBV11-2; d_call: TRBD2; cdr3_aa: CASSSLGLALDEQYF; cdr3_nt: TGTGCCAGCAGCTCACTAGGACTAGCGCTCGACGAGCAGTACTTC
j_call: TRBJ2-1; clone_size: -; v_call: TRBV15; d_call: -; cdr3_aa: CATSGRLNGEQFF; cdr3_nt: TGTGCCACCAGCGGCAGGCTTAACGGTGAGCAGTTCTTC
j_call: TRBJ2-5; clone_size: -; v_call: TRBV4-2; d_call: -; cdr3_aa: CASSQEGTQGGQETQYF; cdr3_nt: TGTGCCAGCAGCCAGGAGGGGACCCAGGGGGGTCAAGAGACCCAGTACTTC
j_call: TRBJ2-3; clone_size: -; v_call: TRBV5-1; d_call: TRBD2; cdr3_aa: CASSSSGTSGRIADTQYF; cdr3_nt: TGCGCCAGCAGCTCTTCCGGGACTAGCGGGAGAATCGCAGATACGCAGTATTTT
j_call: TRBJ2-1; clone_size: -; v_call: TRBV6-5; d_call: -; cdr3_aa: CASRADSSYNEQFF; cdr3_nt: TGTGCCAGCAGAGCTGACAGTTCCTACAATGAGCAGTTCTTC
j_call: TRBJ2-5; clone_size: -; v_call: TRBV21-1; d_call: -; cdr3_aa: CASSFGQASWETQYF; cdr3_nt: TGTGCCAGCAGCTTCGGACAGGCGTCCTGGGAGACCCAGTACTTC
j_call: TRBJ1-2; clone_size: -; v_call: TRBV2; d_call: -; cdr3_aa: CASGDSVAGNGYTF; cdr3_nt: TGTGCCAGCGGTGATTCAGTTGCGGGGAATGGCTACACCTTC
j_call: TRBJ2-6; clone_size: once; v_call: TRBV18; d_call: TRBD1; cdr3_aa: CASSSRPGQGRLSGANVLTF; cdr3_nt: TGTGCCAGCTCATCACGCCCGGGACAGGGACGCCTCTCCGGGGCCAACGTCCTGACTTTC
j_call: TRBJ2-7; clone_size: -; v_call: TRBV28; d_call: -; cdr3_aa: CASSPMRSSYEQYF; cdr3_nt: TGTGCCAGCAGTCCAATGAGGAGCTCCTACGAGCAGTACTTC
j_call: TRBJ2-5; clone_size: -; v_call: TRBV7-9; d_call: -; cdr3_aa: CASSLGAGSETQYF; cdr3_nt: TGTGCCAGCAGCTTAGGAGCAGGGTCTGAGACCCAGTACTTC